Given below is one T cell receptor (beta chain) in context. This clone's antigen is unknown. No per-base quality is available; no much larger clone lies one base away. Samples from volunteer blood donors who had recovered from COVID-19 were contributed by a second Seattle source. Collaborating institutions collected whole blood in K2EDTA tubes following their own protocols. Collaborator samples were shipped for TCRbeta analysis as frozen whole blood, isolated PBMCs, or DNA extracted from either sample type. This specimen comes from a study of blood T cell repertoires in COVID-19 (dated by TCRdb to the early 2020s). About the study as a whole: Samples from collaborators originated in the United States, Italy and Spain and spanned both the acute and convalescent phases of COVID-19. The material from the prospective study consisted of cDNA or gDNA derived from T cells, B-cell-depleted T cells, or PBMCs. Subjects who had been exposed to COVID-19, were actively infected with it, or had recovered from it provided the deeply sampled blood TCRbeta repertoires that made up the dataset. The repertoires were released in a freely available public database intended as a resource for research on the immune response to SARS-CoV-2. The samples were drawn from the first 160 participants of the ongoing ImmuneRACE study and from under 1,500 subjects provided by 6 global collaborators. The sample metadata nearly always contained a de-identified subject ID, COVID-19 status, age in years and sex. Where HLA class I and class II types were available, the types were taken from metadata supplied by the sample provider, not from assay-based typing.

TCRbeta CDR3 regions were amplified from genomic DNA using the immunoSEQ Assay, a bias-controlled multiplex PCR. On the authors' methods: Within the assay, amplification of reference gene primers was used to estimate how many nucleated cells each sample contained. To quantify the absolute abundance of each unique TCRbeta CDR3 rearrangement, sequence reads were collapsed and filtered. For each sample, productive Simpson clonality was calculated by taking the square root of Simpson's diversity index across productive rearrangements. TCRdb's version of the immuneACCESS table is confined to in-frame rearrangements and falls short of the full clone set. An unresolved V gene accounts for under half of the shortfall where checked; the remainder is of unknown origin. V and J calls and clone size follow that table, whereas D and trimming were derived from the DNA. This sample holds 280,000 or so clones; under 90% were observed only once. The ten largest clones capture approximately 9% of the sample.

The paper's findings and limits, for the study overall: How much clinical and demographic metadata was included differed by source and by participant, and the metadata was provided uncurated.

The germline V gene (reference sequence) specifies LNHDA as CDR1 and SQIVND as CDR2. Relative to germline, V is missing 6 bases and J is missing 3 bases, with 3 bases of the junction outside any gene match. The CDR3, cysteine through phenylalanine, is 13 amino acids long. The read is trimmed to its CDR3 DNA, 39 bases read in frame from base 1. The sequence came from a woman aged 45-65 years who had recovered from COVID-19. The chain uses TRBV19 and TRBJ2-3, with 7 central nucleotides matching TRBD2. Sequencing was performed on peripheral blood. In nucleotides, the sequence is TGTGCCAGTAGAACCGGGGGGACAGATACGCAGTATTTT. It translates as CASRTGGTDTQYF.